The 23 T cell receptor beta chains below were found in one sample sequenced in a study of CD8 T cells in ankylosing spondylitis. TCRdb passed the 5' RACE reads through MiXCR, listing each CDR3 protein once. Among roughly 100,000 distinct CDR3 sequences, 7.5% to 9% were seen once, and the ten largest hold 9.9%. The specimen was blood, either unsorted or a sorted T cell fraction (not recorded which). The origin of the receptors is a male donor with ankylosing spondylitis or in good health (not recorded which).

This clonotype was seen repeatedly, ten times or more. V is TRBV5-5 and J is TRBJ1-3, with D possibly matching TRBD1 (5 bases). The germline V and J ends were trimmed by 4 bases and 0 bases, with 11 bases remaining between them. This CDR3 is 15 amino acids long. Germline CDR1 is SGHKS and CDR2 is YYEKEE (reference sequence). CDR3 DNA: TGTGCCAGCAGCCTCGGACATTCCTCTGGAAACACCATATATTTT. This codes for CASSLGHSSGNTIYF.

This rearrangement joins TRBV29-1 to TRBJ1-1; no firm D call. The germline V gene has CDR1 SQVTM and CDR2 ANQGSEA. The V end was cut by 6 bases, the J end by 4 bases, with 9 bases between. The CDR3 sequence is 11 residues long. The CDR3 protein is CSVVISTEAFF. The CDR3 DNA is TGCAGCGTGGTCATTTCCACTGAAGCTTTCTTT. Supplemented by reference TRBV29-1 and TRBJ1-1, the full variable domain reads SAVISQKPSRDICQRGTSLTIQCQVDSQVTMMFWYRQQPGQSLTLIATANQGSEATYESGFVIDKFPISRPNLTFSTLTVSNMSPEDSSIYLCSVVISTEAFFGQGTRLTVV.

For this clonotype: A read error may explain this, as a much larger clone is one base away. This sequence joins TRBV20-1 and TRBJ2-3, with a tentative D call TRBD2 (5 bases). Germline V gives CDR1 DFQATT, CDR2 SNEGSKA (reference sequence). The length of the CDR3 is 15 residues. The chain's CDR3 is CCAREGTVNTDTQYF. In DNA, the CDR3 is TGCTGTGCTAGAGAGGGCACTGTGAACACAGATACGCAGTATTTT.

Many counts were recorded for this clonotype. This sequence joins TRBV5-5 and TRBJ2-1, with D tentatively TRBD2 (6 bases). CDR3 size: 16 residues. Trimming removed 5 bases from V and 0 bases from J, with 15 bases in between. Looked up from germline, CDR1 is SGHKS and CDR2 is YYEKEE (reference sequence). This CDR3 reads CASRHESGSSYNEQFF. The CDR3 DNA is TGTGCCAGCAGACATGAATCCGGGAGCTCCTACAATGAGCAGTTCTTC.

The gene calls are TRBV7-2 and TRBJ1-5; no reliable D call. CDR1 is SGHTA and CDR2 is FQGNSA in the germline V gene. The CDR3 covers 12 residues. With 3 bases removed from V and 9 bases from J, the gap between germline ends came to 9 bases. The CDR3 is CASSLKGWPQHF. CDR3 bases: TGTGCCAGCAGCTTGAAGGGTTGGCCCCAGCATTTT. The full variable domain, completed using reference TRBV7-2 and TRBJ1-5, is GAGVSQSPSNKVTEKGKDVELRCDPISGHTALYWYRQSLGQGLEFLIYFQGNSAPDKSGLPSDRFSAERTGGSVSTLTIQRTQQEDSAVYLCASSLKGWPQHFGDGTRLSIL.

This clonotype was seen only a few times. V usage is TRBV7-6 and J usage is TRBJ1-1; weak D call: TRBD1 (6 bases). This CDR3 has 17 residues. The V and J ends lost 5 bases and 0 bases respectively, with 19 bases between them. Germline CDR1 SGHVS, CDR2 FNYEAQ. Here the CDR3 reads CASSVGHGWGVNTEAFF. The CDR3 region has the DNA TGTGCCAGCAGCGTGGGACACGGGTGGGGAGTGAACACTGAAGCTTTCTTT.

This clonotype was observed at least ten times. This sequence joins TRBV29-1 and TRBJ2-7; TRBD1 aligns across 12 bases. CDR1 is SQVTM, CDR2 ANQGSEA, per germline. This CDR3 is built from 16 residues. V shed 0 bases and J 7 bases; nucleotides not matched to a gene: 10. Written as DNA, the CDR3 is TGCAGCGTTGAAGAATGGGACAGGGGGCGTCTTGGGGAGCAGTACTTC. It codes for CSVEEWDRGRLGEQYF.

In its sample, this clonotype was seen many times. The chain recombines TRBV4-2 with TRBJ2-7; weak D call: TRBD2 (6 bases). Trimming pared 0 bases from V and 3 bases from J, leaving 9 bases between. Germline-derived CDR1 and CDR2 are LGHNA and YNFKEQ. This CDR3 has 14 amino acids. CDR3 DNA sequence: TGTGCCAGCAGCCAAGATGTAGCGGACTACGAGCAGTACTTC. Encoded protein: CASSQDVADYEQYF.

Many counts were recorded for this clonotype. This sequence joins TRBV20-1 and TRBJ1-1; unclear D gene. This CDR3 is built from 13 residues. The V gene lost 4 bases and the J gene lost 6 bases, with 15 bases spanning the gap. CDR1 and CDR2 (germline): DFQATT, SNEGSKA (reference sequence). CDR3 DNA sequence: TGCAGTGCTAAGATCAGGCGGGTGGCTGAAGCTTTCTTT. It specifies CSAKIRRVAEAFF.

This clonotype was picked up many times. V gene TRBV20-1 combines with J gene TRBJ1-3; D gene unclear. CDR1 and CDR2 (germline): DFQATT, SNEGSKA (reference sequence). This CDR3 region has 15 residues. V dropped 1 base and J dropped 0 bases, with 10 bases sitting between them. CDR3 DNA: TGCAGTGCTAGAGCACCAGTGGACTCTGGAAACACCATATATTTT. This codes for CSARAPVDSGNTIYF.

The rearrangement uses TRBV30 and TRBJ2-6, with D perhaps matching TRBD1 (6 bases). The germline V and J ends were trimmed by 2 bases and 0 bases, with 14 bases remaining between them. Germline CDR1 is GTSNPN and CDR2 is SVGIG (reference sequence). The CDR3 is 17 residues long. CDR3 amino acids: CAWSNWDTGSGANVLTF. In DNA, the CDR3 is TGTGCCTGGAGTAACTGGGACACAGGCTCTGGGGCCAACGTCCTGACTTTC.

The sample holds many counts of this clonotype. This chain links TRBV27 with TRBJ1-1; D might be TRBD1 (5 bases). Trimming pared 1 base from V and 4 bases from J, leaving 7 bases between. This CDR3 has 13 residues. Germline V CDR1 and CDR2: MNHEY, SMNVEV (reference sequence). CDR3 sequence reads: CASSLLGTTEAFF. DNA for the CDR3: TGTGCCAGCAGTTTATTGGGGACCACTGAAGCTTTCTTT.

This clonotype was counted many times. The chain combines TRBV7-9 with TRBJ2-1; no definite D call. The germline CDR1 and CDR2 sequences are SEHNR and FQNEAQ (reference sequence). The V end lost 1 base, the J end lost 9 bases, and 7 bases lay between the germline ends. The CDR3 runs to 12 residues. CDR3 DNA: TGTGCCAGCAGCTTAGGCCAGACTGAGCAGTTCTTC. Translation gives CASSLGQTEQFF.

Ten or more counts support this clonotype. V and J are TRBV2 and TRBJ2-1, with D perhaps assigned TRBD1 or TRBD2 (5 bases each). The germline V gene has CDR1 SNHLY and CDR2 FYNNEI. The CDR3 is made up of 13 amino acids. The CDR3 coding sequence is TGTGCGATATCGCCGGGGACGGTTAATGAGCAGTTCTTC. Residues: CAISPGTVNEQFF.

This clonotype was observed a handful of times. This chain joins TRBV14 and TRBJ2-2; 7 nucleotides align to TRBD1. CDR3 length equals 15 residues. Trimming cost V 4 bases and J 4 bases; bases outside gene matches: 6. Germline lookup yields CDR1 SGHDN and CDR2 FVKESK. CDR3 region: CASSPKTGITGELFF. The CDR3, as DNA: TGTGCCAGCAGCCCTAAGACAGGGATCACCGGGGAGCTGTTTTTT. Together with reference TRBV14 and TRBJ2-2, the CDR3 gives the full variable domain: EAGVTQFPSHSVIEKGQTVTLRCDPISGHDNLYWYRRVMGKEIKFLLHFVKESKQDESGMPNNRFLAERTGGTYSTLKVQPAELEDSGVYFCASSPKTGITGELFFGEGSRLTVL.

At least ten counts were recorded for this clonotype. The J gene is TRBJ1-3, the V gene TRBV7-6; 7 nucleotides agree with TRBD1. Trimming took 1 base from V and 0 from J; bases not matched to a gene: 3. The CDR3 has 16 amino acids. Germline-derived CDR1 and CDR2 are SGHVS and FNYEAQ. The DNA for the CDR3 is TGTGCCAGCAGCTTAGTAGGGGACAGCTCTGGAAACACCATATATTTT. It yields the protein CASSLVGDSSGNTIYF.

This clonotype was observed many times. The chain carries TRBV5-8 and TRBJ2-7; D remains ambiguous. Germline lookup yields CDR1 SGHTS and CDR2 YDEGEE. Deletions cut 4 bases from V and 0 bases from J, with 14 bases between. This CDR3 spans 15 amino acids. For the CDR3, the DNA is TGTGCCAGCAGCCCCGGGCAGGCAAGCTCCTACGAGCAGTACTTC. This translates into CASSPGQASSYEQYF. Full variable domain (remainder filled in from reference TRBV5-8 and TRBJ2-7): EAGVTQSPTHLIKTRGQQATLRCSPISGHTSVYWYQQALGLGLQFLLWYDEGEERNRGNFPPRFSGRQFPNYSSELNVNALELEDSALYLCASSPGQASSYEQYFGPGTRLTVT.

This clonotype was observed many times. The chain carries TRBV5-1 and TRBJ2-2; 7 bases are shared with TRBD1. Trimming cost V 4 bases and J 3 bases; bases outside gene matches: 9. Germline CDR1 SGHRS, CDR2 YFSETQ. The CDR3 sequence is 16 residues long. CDR3 sequence: CASSVRTGTHTGELFF. CDR3 DNA: TGCGCCAGCAGCGTCCGGACAGGTACCCACACCGGGGAGCTGTTTTTT.

DNA for the CDR3: TGTGCCAGCAGCTCGGACGTGCTGTTCGGGGAGCTGTTTTTT. Residues: CASSSDVLFGELFF. J is TRBJ2-2 and V is TRBV5-5, with D unresolved. V shed 3 bases and J shed 7 bases, with 13 bases lying between them. This CDR3 has 14 amino acids. Germline-derived CDR1 and CDR2 are SGHKS and YYEKEE (reference sequence).

This clonotype was seen many times. The chain is built from TRBV14 and TRBJ1-2; no definite D call. Germline values: CDR1 SGHDN, CDR2 FVKESK. V lost 1 base to trimming and J lost 2 bases, with 8 bases between them. The CDR3 is made up of 14 amino acids. CDR3 in DNA: TGTGCCAGCAGCCAAGGCGGATTCAACTATGGCTACACCTTC. Its protein is CASSQGGFNYGYTF.

This clonotype occurred many times. The V and J genes are TRBV18 and TRBJ2-1; no clear D gene. CDR1 and CDR2 from the germline V gene are KGHSH and LQKENI. Trimming shortened V by 1 base and J by 5 bases, and 3 bases separated the two germline ends. This CDR3 has 12 residues. CDR3 DNA: TGTGCCAGCTCACCACAAGACAATGAGCAGTTCTTC. This translates into CASSPQDNEQFF.

This clonotype showed up many times. This rearrangement joins TRBV19 to TRBJ2-7, with TRBD2 matching over 15 bases. V lost 10 bases and J lost 4; bases outside the gene matches: 5. This CDR3 region has 14 residues. Germline values: CDR1 LNHDA, CDR2 SQIVND (reference sequence). CDR3 in amino acids: CATSGLAGGYEQYF. CDR3 coding DNA: TGTGCCACCTCGGGACTAGCGGGAGGTTACGAGCAGTACTTC.

This clonotype was counted at least ten times. The chain couples TRBV7-2 to TRBJ1-4, with D hard to call. Germline-derived CDR1 and CDR2 are SGHTA and FQGNSA. V shed 5 bases and J shed 8 bases, with 18 bases lying between them. The CDR3 sequence is 15 residues long. CDR3 DNA: TGTGCCAGCAGCCGCTCCCCGGCCCCGGGGGAAAAACTGTTTTTT. This translates into CASSRSPAPGEKLFF.